The rows below give T cell receptor beta chains drawn from one sample of a study of cytomegalovirus exposure and HLA in healthy donors. Sequenced by immunoSEQ multiplex PCR; TCRdb stores in-frame clones only, minus some. This table has about 170,000 clones, approximately 96% appearing once. The sequencing input was PBMCs. Receptors were obtained from a young woman in good health and CMV-seronegative. CDR3s include the opening cysteine and the closing phenylalanine or tryptophan. D genes are given only for firm matches. Expanded clones get a size class; other rows say once, few or many, or leave the size out.

d_call	v_call	clone_size	j_call	cdr3_aa	cdr3_nt
TRBD2	TRBV5-1	-	TRBJ2-1	CASSGDYKTRYEQFF	TGCGCCAGCAGCGGGGACTACAAGACTCGTTATGAGCAGTTCTTC
-	TRBV11-2	few	TRBJ1-6	CASSLTRAGRDSPLHF	TGTGCCAGCAGCCTAACCAGGGCAGGCAGGGATTCACCCCTCCACTTT
TRBD1	TRBV7-9	-	TRBJ1-4	CASSLAFRGQEKLFF	TGTGCCAGCAGCTTAGCGTTCAGGGGGCAGGAAAAACTGTTTTTT
-	TRBV30	-	TRBJ1-2	CAWSTDYYGYTF	TGTGCCTGGAGTACCGACTACTATGGCTACACCTTC
-	TRBV5-4	-	TRBJ2-2	CASSQRTVGNTGELFF	TGTGCCAGCAGCCAACGGACAGTGGGGAACACCGGGGAGCTGTTTTTT
-	TRBV14	-	TRBJ1-1	CASSPDILMNTEAFF	TGTGCCAGCAGCCCGGACATCCTTATGAACACTGAAGCTTTCTTT
TRBD1	TRBV30	-	TRBJ2-7	CAWKDRGYEQYF	TGTGCCTGGAAAGACAGGGGCTACGAGCAGTACTTC
-	TRBV4-3	once	TRBJ1-1	CASSQGRAISNTEAFF	TGCGCCAGCAGCCAGGGCAGGGCAATATCCAACACTGAAGCTTTCTTT
TRBD2	TRBV5-1	-	TRBJ2-5	CASSGGLAGAGTQYF	TGCGCCAGCAGCGGGGGACTAGCGGGAGCCGGGACCCAGTACTTC
TRBD2	TRBV13	-	TRBJ2-1	CASAKAGSSYNEQFF	TGTGCCAGCGCCAAAGCGGGGAGCTCCTACAATGAGCAGTTCTTC
-	TRBV7-3	-	TRBJ2-7	CASSATGGAEQYF	TGTGCCAGCAGCGCTACAGGCGGGGCCGAGCAGTACTTC
TRBD1	TRBV5-4	-	TRBJ2-1	CASSSVPGTGGYNEQFF	TGTGCCAGCAGCTCTGTTCCCGGGACAGGGGGTTACAATGAGCAGTTCTTC
-	TRBV9	-	TRBJ2-7	CASSPRIAANSYEQYF	TGTGCCAGCAGCCCGCGAATAGCGGCTAATTCCTACGAGCAGTACTTC
-	TRBV2	once	TRBJ1-1	CASTPVIQNTEAFF	TGTGCCAGCACCCCGGTTATTCAGAACACTGAAGCTTTCTTT
-	TRBV7-3	-	TRBJ2-6	CASSFPGTGANVLTF	TGTGCCAGCAGCTTCCCCGGGACTGGGGCCAACGTCCTGACTTTC
-	TRBV19	once	TRBJ1-5	CASSSQGYQPQHF	TGTGCCAGTAGTAGTCAGGGTTATCAGCCCCAGCATTTT
TRBD2	TRBV5-1	-	TRBJ2-7	CASGQFSGNYEQYF	TGCGCCAGCGGACAGTTTAGCGGGAACTACGAGCAGTACTTC
TRBD2	TRBV14	-	TRBJ2-1	CASSLQLAGSDEQFF	TGTGCCAGCAGCCTCCAACTAGCGGGCTCCGATGAGCAGTTCTTC
TRBD1	TRBV15	-	TRBJ1-2	CATSRGGTGVSYGYTF	TGTGCCACCAGCAGGGGAGGGACAGGAGTAAGCTATGGCTACACCTTC
TRBD2	TRBV6-5	-	TRBJ2-7	CASSYAQRGGVQYF	TGTGCCAGCAGTTACGCCCAGCGGGGGGGTGTGCAGTACTTC
-	TRBV6-6	once	TRBJ1-2	CASKKGYPGDGYTF	TGTGCCAGCAAAAAGGGATACCCAGGGGATGGCTACACCTTC
-	TRBV15	-	TRBJ2-7	CATSRVGGMTSYEQYF	TGTGCCACCAGCAGAGTCGGCGGGATGACCTCCTACGAGCAGTACTTC
TRBD1	TRBV4-1	-	TRBJ1-1	CASSQEDRGPTEAFF	TGCGCCAGCAGCCAAGAGGACAGGGGGCCCACTGAAGCTTTCTTT
-	TRBV19	-	TRBJ2-2	CASSRTGYTGELFF	TGTGCCAGTAGCCGGACGGGGTATACCGGGGAGCTGTTTTTT
-	TRBV11-2	few	TRBJ1-3	CASSPGGTIYF	TGTGCCAGCAGCCCCGGAGGGACCATATATTTT
-	TRBV30	-	TRBJ2-7	CAWSVASPLQLALSYEQYF	TGTGCCTGGAGTGTAGCCTCCCCTCTCCAGTTAGCTCTTTCCTACGAGCAGTACTTC
-	TRBV29-1	-	TRBJ1-5	CSVEIQGGNQPQHF	TGCAGCGTTGAAATACAGGGTGGCAATCAGCCCCAGCATTTT
TRBD1	TRBV11-2	-	TRBJ2-5	CASSSRGLSFVQETQYF	TGTGCCAGCAGCTCCAGGGGGCTAAGTTTTGTACAAGAGACCCAGTACTTC
-	TRBV4-1	-	TRBJ1-3	CASSQEGVSSGNTIYF	TGCGCCAGCAGCCAGGAGGGAGTCTCCTCTGGAAACACCATATATTTT
-	TRBV9	-	TRBJ1-2	CASSKGAAFNYGYTF	TGTGCCAGCAGCAAAGGGGCCGCCTTTAACTATGGCTACACCTTC
-	TRBV7-9	-	TRBJ1-1	CASSLATRRGFTEAFF	TGTGCCAGCAGCTTAGCGACTCGACGGGGGTTCACTGAAGCTTTCTTT
-	TRBV2	-	TRBJ1-1	CASSDTGLPTEAFF	TGTGCCAGCAGTGATACAGGGTTGCCCACTGAAGCTTTCTTT
-	TRBV5-1	-	TRBJ2-5	CASSEGDRETQYF	TGCGCCAGCTCCGAGGGGGATCGAGAGACCCAGTACTTC
TRBD2	TRBV19	-	TRBJ2-1	CASSIRGGAVDNEQFF	TGTGCCAGTAGTATACGCGGGGGGGCAGTGGACAATGAGCAGTTCTTC
-	TRBV7-9	-	TRBJ1-1	CASSFLIAGNEAFF	TGTGCCAGCAGCTTCTTAATAGCCGGGAATGAAGCTTTCTTT
TRBD1	TRBV6-1	once	TRBJ2-7	CASSVRTGVNEQYF	TGTGCCAGCAGTGTAAGGACAGGGGTAAACGAGCAGTACTTC
TRBD2	TRBV6-1	-	TRBJ2-3	CASSVRKLAEITDTQYF	TGTGCCAGCAGTGTCAGGAAACTAGCGGAAATCACAGATACGCAGTATTTT
TRBD1	TRBV2	-	TRBJ2-7	CASSWTGGSSEQYF	TGTGCCAGCAGTTGGACAGGGGGCAGTTCGGAGCAGTACTTC
-	TRBV4-1	-	TRBJ1-1	CASSQVPGGNTEAFF	TGCGCCAGCAGCCAGGTGCCGGGAGGGAACACTGAAGCTTTCTTT
-	TRBV18	-	TRBJ1-5	CASSPGAGNQPQHF	TGTGCCAGCTCACCGGGGGCCGGCAATCAGCCCCAGCATTTT
TRBD2	TRBV29-1	-	TRBJ2-5	CSVARFGTSGGWETQYF	TGCAGCGTTGCCCGGTTCGGGACTAGCGGGGGGTGGGAGACCCAGTACTTC